This TCR beta chain originates from a study of regulatory T cells in long-lasting Graves disease. This clonotype occurred once. Time point: persistent/refractory GD, antithyroid drugs over 5 years with positive TRAb. PBMC RNA was the source of the TCR library. Arm-PCR of CDR3 regions with iRepertoire HTBI primers generated TCR beta libraries. A single record per CDR3 protein comes from TCRdb applying MiXCR to the multiplex PCR reads. The sample has about 470,000 distinct CDR3 sequences, roughly 21% seen once; the top ten hold roughly 7.7%. V was shortened by 1 base and J by 2 bases, with 5 bases between the two germline ends. Per the germline V gene, CDR1 is LGHDT and CDR2 is YNNKEL (reference sequence). This CDR3 has 14 amino acids.

The sample in question was peripheral blood mononuclear cells (PBMCs), obtained when the disease was refractory, from a patient treated with antithyroid drugs. The source is a female donor with Graves disease. V is TRBV3-1 and J is TRBJ2-2; D is uncertain. DNA of the CDR3: TGTGCCAGCAGCCAAGGTCCTAACACCGGGGAGCTGTTTTTT. It translates to CASSQGPNTGELFF.